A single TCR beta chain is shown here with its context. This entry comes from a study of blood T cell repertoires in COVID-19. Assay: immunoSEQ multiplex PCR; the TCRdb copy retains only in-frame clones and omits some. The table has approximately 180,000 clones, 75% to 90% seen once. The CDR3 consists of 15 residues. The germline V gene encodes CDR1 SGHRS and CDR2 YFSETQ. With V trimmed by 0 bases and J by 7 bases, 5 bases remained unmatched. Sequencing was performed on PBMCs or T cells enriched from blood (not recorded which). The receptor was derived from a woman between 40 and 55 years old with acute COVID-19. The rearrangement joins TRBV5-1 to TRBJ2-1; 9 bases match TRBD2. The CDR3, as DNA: TGCGCCAGCAGCTTGGAACTAGCGGGCTATAATGAGCAGTTCTTC. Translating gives CASSLELAGYNEQFF. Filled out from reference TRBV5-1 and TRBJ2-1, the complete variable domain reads KAGVTQTPRYLIKTRGQQVTLSCSPISGHRSVSWYQQTPGQGLQFLFEYFSETQRNKGNFPGRFSGRQFSNSRSEMNVSTLELGDSALYLCASSLELAGYNEQFFGPGTRLTVL.